These T cell receptor beta chains were read from a single sample in a study of control samples from healthy donors and cancer patients. TCRdb's copy holds only in-frame clones and misses some; the assay was immunoSEQ multiplex PCR. The sample carries about 18,000 clones, roughly 80% recorded once. Material: PBMCs. Receptor source: a man older than 75 with head and neck cancer. The CDR3 runs from the conserved cysteine through the conserved F or W. A D gene is named only where the DNA matches it firmly. Expanded clones are given a class, and other clones once, few, many or no size at all.

V: TRBV29-1
size: .
J: TRBJ2-3
D: .
CDR3: CSASDRVADTQYF
DNA: TGCAGCGCATCGGACAGAGTCGCAGATACGCAGTATTTT

V: TRBV12-3/TRBV12-4
size: .
J: TRBJ2-3
D: .
CDR3: CASSATPTDTQYF
DNA: TGTGCCAGCAGTGCCACACCTACAGATACGCAGTATTTT

V: TRBV12-3/TRBV12-4
size: .
J: TRBJ1-5
D: .
CDR3: CASGQGRNQPQHF
DNA: TGTGCCAGCGGTCAGGGCCGCAATCAGCCCCAGCATTTT

V: TRBV3-1/TRBV3-2
size: .
J: TRBJ1-1
D: .
CDR3: CASSQDYWRNTEAFF
DNA: TGTGCCAGCAGCCAAGATTATTGGAGGAACACTGAAGCTTTCTTT

V: TRBV18
size: .
J: TRBJ2-2
D: .
CDR3: CASSPKEGPGELFF
DNA: TGTGCCAGCTCACCAAAGGAGGGACCCGGGGAGCTGTTTTTT

V: TRBV18
size: .
J: TRBJ2-5
D: .
CDR3: CASSPPEVQETQYF
DNA: TGTGCCAGCTCACCCCCCGAGGTGCAAGAGACCCAGTACTTC

V: TRBV10-3
size: few
J: TRBJ2-1
D: TRBD1
CDR3: CAISEAGQGVVLF
DNA: TGTGCCATCAGTGAGGCAGGGCAGGGGGTGGTTCTCTTC

V: TRBV30
size: .
J: TRBJ2-7
D: .
CDR3: CAWNRQESHEQYF
DNA: TGTGCCTGGAACCGACAGGAAAGCCACGAGCAGTACTTC

V: TRBV2
size: .
J: TRBJ2-4
D: .
CDR3: CASTLAKNIQYF
DNA: TGTGCCAGCACCCTAGCCAAAAACATTCAGTACTTC

V: TRBV10-3
size: .
J: TRBJ2-1
D: TRBD2
CDR3: CAISEKGGPNEQFF
DNA: TGTGCCATCAGTGAGAAGGGAGGGCCCAATGAGCAGTTCTTC

V: TRBV24-1
size: .
J: TRBJ2-1
D: TRBD1
CDR3: CATSDQGQGLHNEQFF
DNA: TGTGCCACCAGTGACCAGGGACAGGGACTTCACAATGAGCAGTTCTTC

V: TRBV18
size: .
J: TRBJ2-3
D: TRBD2
CDR3: CASSVSGSTDTQYF
DNA: TGTGCCAGCTCCGTTAGCGGGAGCACAGATACGCAGTATTTT

V: TRBV4-3
size: .
J: TRBJ2-1
D: TRBD1
CDR3: CASSPTGGVYNEQFF
DNA: TGCGCCAGCAGTCCGACAGGGGGCGTTTACAATGAGCAGTTCTTC

V: TRBV3-1/TRBV3-2
size: .
J: TRBJ2-2
D: TRBD2
CDR3: CASSHLAGGELFF
DNA: TGTGCCAGCAGCCATCTAGCGGGCGGGGAGCTGTTTTTT

V: TRBV25-1
size: once
J: TRBJ1-1
D: .
CDR3: CASSGWTEAFF
DNA: TGTGCCAGCAGTGGATGGACTGAAGCTTTCTTT

V: TRBV10-3
size: .
J: TRBJ2-1
D: TRBD2
CDR3: CATTRTSPEDEQFF
DNA: TGTGCCACCACACGGACTAGCCCGGAGGATGAGCAGTTCTTC

V: TRBV3-1/TRBV3-2
size: .
J: TRBJ1-4
D: .
CDR3: CASSPSTTNEKLFF
DNA: TGTGCCAGCAGCCCCAGTACAACTAATGAAAAACTGTTTTTT

V: TRBV6-5
size: .
J: TRBJ2-3
D: TRBD2
CDR3: CASSQTSGSADTQYF
DNA: TGTGCCAGCAGCCAGACTAGCGGGAGCGCAGATACGCAGTATTTT

V: TRBV27
size: .
J: TRBJ1-2
D: TRBD1
CDR3: CASMGTGANYGYTF
DNA: TGTGCCAGCATGGGGACAGGGGCGAACTATGGCTACACCTTC

V: TRBV19
size: .
J: TRBJ1-2
D: .
CDR3: CASSTAAYGYTF
DNA: TGTGCCAGTAGTACCGCTGCCTATGGCTACACCTTC

V: TRBV10-1
size: .
J: TRBJ2-7
D: .
CDR3: CASSESYRPGEQYF
DNA: TGCGCCAGCAGTGAGTCGTATCGGCCGGGGGAGCAGTACTTC

V: TRBV14
size: .
J: TRBJ2-1
D: TRBD2
CDR3: CASSQGLAGYNEQFF
DNA: TGTGCCAGCAGCCAAGGACTAGCGGGGTACAATGAGCAGTTCTTC

V: TRBV7-9
size: once
J: TRBJ2-3
D: .
CDR3: CASSPSPDTQYF
DNA: TGTGCCAGCAGCCCCAGTCCAGATACGCAGTATTTT

V: TRBV4-1
size: .
J: TRBJ2-2
D: TRBD2
CDR3: CASSLPRASGGAGELFF
DNA: TGCGCCAGCAGCCTCCCCCGGGCTAGCGGGGGGGCCGGGGAGCTGTTTTTT